The 17 T cell receptor beta chains in this list originate from one sample, sequenced in a study of PD-1 blockade in mismatch repair-deficient tumors (dated by TCRdb to about 2017). The time point label, read with the paper, signifies: peripheral blood 12 weeks after first pembrolizumab dose. Library creation used the immunoSEQ multiplex PCR assay. Imported from immuneACCESS, the table was reduced by TCRdb to in-frame sequences with V and J called. These copies leave out some clones; in studies compared against another copy, an unresolved V gene accounts for under half, and the cause of the remainder is not known. The sample table lists about 84,000 clones, roughly 80% of them with a count of one. Roughly 2.8% of the sample lies in the top ten. Specimen: peripheral blood, collected 12 weeks after starting pembrolizumab. The receptors shown here come from an adult with mismatch repair-deficient cancer.

The chain joins TRBV9 to TRBJ2-5; a weak D match, TRBD2 (5 bases). V lost 0 bases and J lost 1, with 10 bases in between. This CDR3 spans 15 amino acids. CDR1 is SGDLS, CDR2 YYNGEE, per germline. CDR3 loop: CASSVVAGPQETQYF. Written as DNA, the CDR3 is TGTGCCAGCAGCGTAGTGGCGGGCCCCCAAGAGACCCAGTACTTC.

CDR3 DNA sequence: TGTGCCAGCAGATTAGCGGGAGGTAGCTTAGAGCAGTTCTTC. This gives the protein CASRLAGGSLEQFF. The chain uses TRBV6-5 and TRBJ2-1; 10 bases line up with TRBD2. Germline CDR1 MNHEY, CDR2 SVGAGI. CDR3 size: 14 residues. J lost 10 bases, V lost 6 bases, and 9 bases had no gene match.

This clone has only one observation. Its ends do not fully match the called genes, so a read error is possible. The chain uses TRBV7-7 and TRBJ1-3; the D is unclear. Germline assignment: CDR1 SSHAT and CDR2 FNYEAQ (reference sequence). The CDR3 runs 15 residues. The DNA for the CDR3 is TGTGCTAGCAGCTTAGTAGGCTTCTCTGGAAACACCATATATTTT. This encodes CASSLVGFSGNTIYF.

The chain has TRBV7-9 and TRBJ2-1, with 9 positions matching TRBD2. This CDR3 is 15 amino acids long. CDR1 and CDR2 (germline): SEHNR, FQNEAQ (reference sequence). The V and J ends lost 1 base and 4 bases, in that order; junction bases with no gene match: 2. The CDR3 region has the DNA TGTGCCAGCAGCTTAGGGACTAGCGATTACAATGAGCAGTTCTTC. Protein sequence: CASSLGTSDYNEQFF.

This clone appeared once. The chain joins TRBV4-3 to TRBJ1-4; D may be TRBD1 (5 bases). V lost 1 base, J lost 4 bases, and 7 bases lay in between. The CDR3 has 14 amino acids. CDR1 is LGHNA, CDR2 YSLEER, per germline. The CDR3 DNA follows: TGCGCCAGCAGCCAAGTAAGGGGTAATGAAAAACTGTTTTTT. This translates into CASSQVRGNEKLFF.

V and J are TRBV6-5 and TRBJ1-1; the D is unclear. With 10 bases removed from V and 0 bases from J, the gap between germline ends came to 15 bases. This CDR3 has 14 residues. Looked up from germline, CDR1 is MNHEY and CDR2 is SVGAGI. The CDR3 DNA is TGTGCCACGAAGTGGAAGGAGTTGAACACTGAAGCTTTCTTT. Translation gives CATKWKELNTEAFF.

CDR3 bases: TGTGCCAGCAGCCTAATAGACAATGAGCAGTTCTTC. This gives the protein CASSLIDNEQFF. This chain connects TRBV9 to TRBJ2-1; no clear D gene. This CDR3 is 12 amino acids long. Per the germline V gene, CDR1 is SGDLS and CDR2 is YYNGEE. Trimming left V 4 bases short and J 5 bases short, with 7 bases between.

The chain combines TRBV30 with TRBJ2-1; 8 bases match TRBD2. With V trimmed by 1 base and J by 9 bases, 14 bases remained unmatched. The CDR3 is made up of 16 amino acids. Germline V CDR1 and CDR2: GTSNPN, SVGIG (reference sequence). CDR3 sequence reads: CAWSAPGSGSFVEQFF. CDR3 in DNA: TGTGCCTGGAGTGCCCCGGGGAGCGGGAGCTTTGTTGAGCAGTTCTTC.

The V call is TRBV19, the J call TRBJ1-3, with D unclear. The CDR3 extends over 13 amino acids. Germline V gene sequence: CDR1 LNHDA, CDR2 SQIVND (reference sequence). The V gene lost 10 bases and the J gene lost 2 bases, with 12 bases spanning the gap. CDR3 amino acids: CATKGYTGNTIYF. The DNA for the CDR3 is TGTGCCACCAAAGGGTATACTGGAAACACCATATATTTT.

The J gene is TRBJ2-5, the V gene TRBV28, with 12 nucleotides matching TRBD2. The DNA end is a closer match to TRBJ2-7, so the J assignment may be wrong. Germline V gene lookup returns CDR1 MDHEN and CDR2 SYDVKM. The CDR3 runs 15 residues. CDR3 region: CASRTTSGGIYEQYF. CDR3 DNA: TGTGCCAGCAGGACCACTAGCGGGGGGATCTACGAGCAGTACTTC.

The gene calls are TRBV4-1 and TRBJ1-2; 12 positions match TRBD1. CDR1 MGHRA and CDR2 YSYEKL come from the germline V gene. This CDR3 comprises 16 residues. Trimming cost V 4 bases and J 7 bases; bases outside gene matches: 10. CDR3 in DNA: TGCGCCAGCAGCCTCGATCCGGGACAGGGGGCGGTTGGCTACACCTTC. Translation gives CASSLDPGQGAVGYTF.

V is TRBV4-1 and J is TRBJ1-1; TRBD1 is a possible D gene (6 bases). The CDR3 has 15 residues. Trimming took 5 bases from V and 0 from J, leaving 13 bases between them. Germline V gives CDR1 MGHRA, CDR2 YSYEKL. CDR3 sequence: CASSNRGGLNTEAFF. The CDR3 DNA reads TGCGCCAGCAGCAATAGGGGGGGTCTGAACACTGAAGCTTTCTTT.

CDR3: CASSPLTGVAQYF. CDR3 nucleotide sequence: TGCGCCAGCAGCCCATTGACAGGGGTTGCCCAGTACTTC. The rearrangement joins TRBV4-1 to TRBJ2-5; 8 bases map to TRBD1. This CDR3 has 13 residues. Germline values: CDR1 MGHRA, CDR2 YSYEKL. The trim removed 4 bases at V and 9 bases at J, leaving 7 bases unmatched.

The rearrangement links TRBV29-1 to TRBJ2-4; no clear D gene. Trimming removed 3 bases at V and 5 bases at J, with 8 bases between. Germline values: CDR1 SQVTM, CDR2 ANQGSEA. The CDR3 sequence is 12 residues long. CDR3 protein: CSVESDQNIQYF. As DNA, the CDR3 is TGCAGCGTTGAGTCCGACCAAAACATTCAGTACTTC.

This chain connects TRBV18 to TRBJ1-3; D unclear. From germline, CDR1 is KGHSH and CDR2 LQKENI. The V end lost 4 bases, the J end lost 0 bases, and 13 bases lay between the germline ends. The length of the CDR3 is 16 residues. The CDR3 region is CASSLSPQASGNTIYF. The CDR3, as DNA: TGTGCCAGCTCACTATCACCTCAGGCCTCTGGAAACACCATATATTTT.

The V call is TRBV28, the J call TRBJ2-7, with D hard to call. Germline V gene lookup returns CDR1 MDHEN and CDR2 SYDVKM. Trimming shortened V by 3 bases and J by 3 bases, and 9 bases separated the two germline ends. The length of the CDR3 is 13 residues. CDR3 sequence reads: CASSFERHYEQYF. CDR3 nucleotide sequence: TGTGCCAGCAGTTTCGAGAGACACTACGAGCAGTACTTC.

The V call is TRBV6-6, the J call TRBJ2-1; 14 nucleotides align to TRBD2. CDR3 size: 15 residues. V trimming: 5 bases; J trimming: 9 bases; junction bases outside the gene matches: 6. CDR1 is MNHNY, CDR2 SVGAGI, per germline (reference sequence). As DNA, the CDR3 is TGTGCCAGCAGTCGGGGACTAGCGGGAGCAAGTGAGCAGTTCTTC. Its translation: CASSRGLAGASEQFF.